Below are 12 T cell receptor beta chains sequenced from a single sample in a study of T cell responses to AZD1222 COVID-19 vaccine. Repertoires were generated with immunoSEQ multiplex PCR, while TCRdb's copy carries only in-frame clones and drops some. The sample has fewer than 180,000 clones, about 95% seen once; the top ten hold roughly 1.2%. This specimen consisted of peripheral blood, obtained on day 0 of AZD1222 vaccination. The receptor source for this set is an adult in good health.

The rearrangement uses TRBV7-2 and TRBJ1-2; 10 bases fit TRBD1. The CDR3 is 13 amino acids. Germline loops: CDR1 SGHTA, CDR2 FQGNSA. Trimming took 5 bases from V and 7 from J; bases not matched to a gene: 4. CDR3 sequence (DNA): TGTGCCAGCAGCGGGACAGGGGAGTCTGGCTACACCTTC. It specifies CASSGTGESGYTF.

The V call is TRBV15, the J call TRBJ2-3; 9 bases align to TRBD1. With V trimmed by 5 bases and J by 4 bases, 7 bases remained unmatched. Germline V gene data show CDR1 as LNHNV and CDR2 as YYDKDF (reference sequence). The CDR3 consists of 15 residues. The CDR3, as DNA: TGTGCCACCAGCTACTACAGGGGGCAGGCAGATACGCAGTATTTT. Protein product: CATSYYRGQADTQYF.

The chain recombines TRBV5-7 with TRBJ2-7; D gene uncertain. TRBV5-7 qualifies as an ORF whose function is uncertain. Trimming took off 3 bases at V and 9 bases at J, with 16 bases between the two ends. The CDR3 covers 13 residues. The CDR3 DNA reads as TGTGCCAGCAGCTCCCCACCTAGTGTAAGGCAGTACGTC. Translation gives CASSSPPSVRQYV.

The CDR3 sequence: CASSHNEKPQHF. As DNA, the CDR3 is TGTGCCAGCAGCCACAACGAGAAGCCCCAGCATTTT. The genes are TRBV6-1 and TRBJ1-5, with D unclear. Trimming stripped 6 bases from V and 8 bases from J, with 11 bases between. Germline V gene data show CDR1 as MNHNS and CDR2 as SASEGT. The CDR3 length is 12 residues.

The chain combines TRBV9 with TRBJ1-3, with D maybe TRBD1 (5 bases). This CDR3 is 16 amino acids long. Trimming shortened V by 3 bases and J by 0 bases, and 13 bases separated the two germline ends. Germline lookup yields CDR1 SGDLS and CDR2 YYNGEE. The CDR3, as DNA: TGTGCCAGCAGCGCTGGACACCCGAGCTCTGGAAACACCATATATTTT. Encoded protein: CASSAGHPSSGNTIYF.

The V call is TRBV7-8, the J call TRBJ2-2, with D tentatively TRBD1 or TRBD2 (5 bases each). Germline assignment: CDR1 SGHVS and CDR2 FQNEAQ. This CDR3 comprises 14 residues. Trimming removed 4 bases at V and 4 bases at J, with 10 bases between. CDR3 in DNA: TGTGCCAGCAGCTCGCAGGGAGTCACCGGGGAGCTGTTTTTT. It translates to CASSSQGVTGELFF. The full variable domain, in which reference TRBV7-8 and TRBJ2-2 provide the parts outside the CDR3, is GAGVSQSPRYKVAKRGQDVALRCDPISGHVSLFWYQQALGQGPEFLTYFQNEAQLDKSGLPSDRFFAERPEGSVSTLKIQRTQQEDSAVYLCASSSQGVTGELFFGEGSRLTVL.

The genes are TRBV28 and TRBJ2-7; TRBD2 matches 12 bases. Germline V gene lookup returns CDR1 MDHEN and CDR2 SYDVKM. Trimming removed 3 bases from V and 5 bases from J; junction bases left unmatched: 2. The CDR3 consists of 14 residues. CDR3 sequence reads: CASSLRTSGNEQYV. Written as DNA, the CDR3 is TGTGCCAGCAGTTTGCGGACTAGCGGGAACGAGCAGTACGTC.

V is TRBV19 and J is TRBJ1-5, with 7 bases identical to TRBD1. The CDR3 loop spans 16 amino acids. The germline V gene has CDR1 LNHDA and CDR2 SQIVND (reference sequence). J lost 1 base, V lost 5 bases, and 8 bases had no gene match. The CDR3 bases are TGTGCCAGTAGTTTTGCCCCGGGACAGAGCAATCAGCCCCAGCATTTT. It is translated as CASSFAPGQSNQPQHF.

The chain is built from TRBV7-2 and TRBJ1-6; 8 bases agree with TRBD1. J lost 7 bases, V lost 1 base, and 12 bases had no gene match. Per the germline V gene, CDR1 is SGHTA and CDR2 is FQGNSA. This CDR3 is built from 18 residues. This chain's CDR3 is CASSLVGQGLMGNSPLHF. The DNA of the CDR3 is TGTGCCAGCAGCTTAGTCGGACAGGGTCTGATGGGGAATTCACCCCTCCACTTT.

The rearrangement links TRBV24-1 to TRBJ1-1, with TRBD1 as a possible D gene (6 bases). V shed 3 bases and J shed 1 base, with 14 bases lying between them. The CDR3 length is 16 residues. The germline gives CDR1 KGHDR, CDR2 SFDVKD. CDR3 nucleotide sequence: TGTGCCACCAGTGATCCGAATCAGACAGGGAACACTGAAGCTTTCTTT. Residues: CATSDPNQTGNTEAFF.

This chain joins TRBV9 and TRBJ2-1; 11 bases match TRBD1. V was pared by 3 bases and J by 8 bases, with 16 bases of the junction left unmatched. There are 18 residues in the CDR3. Per the germline V gene, CDR1 is SGDLS and CDR2 is YYNGEE. CDR3 sequence (DNA): TGTGCCAGCAGCGGCCGTGTGTTCGGGACAGGGGGGTTTGATGAGCAGTTCTTC. As protein: CASSGRVFGTGGFDEQFF.

Only a few counts were recorded for this clone. V usage is TRBV6-4 and J usage is TRBJ2-2, with 7 bases matching TRBD2. Germline CDR1 MRHNA, CDR2 SNTAGT. This CDR3 contains 17 residues. The V and J ends lost 0 bases and 2 bases, in that order; junction bases with no gene match: 6. The CDR3 nucleotides read TGTGCCAGCAGTGACTCACCACCGGGGGGTAACACCGGGGAGCTGTTTTTT. Amino acid sequence: CASSDSPPGGNTGELFF.